This T cell receptor beta chain was observed in a study of cytomegalovirus exposure and HLA in healthy donors. Points from the study as a whole: Earlier findings revealed that most TCR beta V segments proved productive either about 87% or about 30% of the time.

Vbeta (60) and Jbeta (13) primers were used in the PCR. Assay: immunoSEQ multiplex PCR; the TCRdb copy retains only in-frame clones and omits some. Found here are approximately 100,000 clones, roughly 70% of them singletons; the top ten hold about 1.8%. Of note for this clone: The antigen is not known.

This CDR3 is built from 15 residues. V lost 0 bases and J lost 4, with 11 bases in between. Per germline, CDR1 SGHDN and CDR2 FVKESK. The sequencing input was PBMCs. This TCR was recovered from a male donor in good health and CMV-seronegative. This chain uses TRBV14 with TRBJ2-3; perhaps TRBD1 as D (5 bases). This CDR3 is CASSQDRQGPDTQYF. The CDR3 DNA sequence: TGTGCCAGCAGCCAAGATAGGCAGGGCCCAGATACGCAGTATTTT.